What follows are 4 T cell receptor beta chains derived from one specimen sequenced in a study of blood T cell repertoires in COVID-19. The assay was immunoSEQ multiplex PCR, and TCRdb's table has in-frame clones only and misses some. Here the sample spans 120,000 or so clones, 86% being singletons. Sequencing was done on a sample of peripheral blood. These receptors came from a man aged 65 to 85 who had recovered from COVID-19.

The V gene is TRBV6-5, the J gene TRBJ1-1; 7 nucleotides match TRBD1. This CDR3 is built from 13 residues. The V and J ends lost 7 bases and 1 base, in that order; junction bases with no gene match: 3. From germline, CDR1 is MNHEY and CDR2 SVGAGI. CDR3 nucleotides: TGTGCCAGCACCCGGGACAGGAACACTGAAGCTTTCTTT. It codes for CASTRDRNTEAFF.

The chain is built from TRBV18 and TRBJ2-7, with TRBD2 matching over 7 bases. Germline loops: CDR1 KGHSH, CDR2 LQKENI. The CDR3 spans 14 residues. The J segment lost 5 bases and the V segment lost 2 bases, leaving 6 bases of the junction unmatched. For the CDR3, the DNA is TGTGCCAGCTCACCATTTGCGGGAGCTGACGAGCAGTACTTC. The encoded protein is CASSPFAGADEQYF.

This clone is a singleton in its sample. The genes are TRBV18 and TRBJ2-3; maybe TRBD2 (6 bases). Germline CDR1 reads KGHSH; CDR2 reads LQKENI. This CDR3 is 16 amino acids long. Trimming took off 2 bases at V and 1 base at J, with 13 bases between the two ends. The CDR3 DNA follows: TGTGCCAGCTCACCAAGGAGGGAGTGGGGCACAGATACGCAGTATTTT. Protein: CASSPRREWGTDTQYF.

The DNA for the CDR3 is TGTGCCTGGAGTGTACAAAGGGGGCTAATGGGCTACACCTTC. This codes for CAWSVQRGLMGYTF. This chain joins TRBV30 and TRBJ1-2; 7 bases line up with TRBD1. J gave up 8 bases and V 0 bases, and 9 bases lay outside the gene matches. Per germline, CDR1 GTSNPN and CDR2 SVGIG (reference sequence). The CDR3 runs 14 residues.